A selection of T cell receptor beta chains follows, all from one sample in a study of identical twins. TCRdb reprocessed the 5' RACE reads via MiXCR and lists one record per CDR3 protein. The data contain around 1.7 million distinct CDR3 sequences, around 29% of them singletons. Material: cord blood. Source of these receptors: a newborn girl in good health. CDR3s include the opening cysteine and the closing phenylalanine or tryptophan. Each record gives: J gene, V gene, CDR3 protein.

J gene: TRBJ1-2
V gene: TRBV10-3
CDR3 protein: CAISGTGGEYGYTF

J gene: TRBJ1-2
V gene: TRBV7-9
CDR3 protein: CASSLRRNGYTF

J gene: TRBJ2-5
V gene: TRBV27
CDR3 protein: CASSLWTGDKETQYF

J gene: TRBJ2-2
V gene: TRBV6-1
CDR3 protein: CASSPSGTRRTGELFF

J gene: TRBJ2-4
V gene: TRBV27
CDR3 protein: CASSLGLNLAKNIQYF

J gene: TRBJ2-1
V gene: TRBV29-1
CDR3 protein: CSGSPGRGPYNEQFF

J gene: TRBJ2-3
V gene: TRBV5-1
CDR3 protein: CASSYYPSGVYTQYF

J gene: TRBJ2-1
V gene: TRBV6-5
CDR3 protein: CASTIGSEQFF

J gene: TRBJ2-3
V gene: TRBV28
CDR3 protein: CASWGTSRRYSTDTQYF

J gene: TRBJ1-2
V gene: TRBV6-6
CDR3 protein: CASIGAATNYGCTF

J gene: TRBJ2-7
V gene: TRBV9
CDR3 protein: CAGSPQHTTYEQYF

J gene: TRBJ2-3
V gene: TRBV5-1
CDR3 protein: CASSSEIDTQYF

J gene: TRBJ2-1
V gene: TRBV13
CDR3 protein: CATTTSRGDYNEQFF

J gene: TRBJ1-4
V gene: TRBV3-1
CDR3 protein: CASSPLKRGATNEKLFF

J gene: TRBJ1-5
V gene: TRBV19
CDR3 protein: CASSVRYQPQHF

J gene: TRBJ2-6
V gene: TRBV5-1
CDR3 protein: CASSLGQFSGANVLAF

J gene: TRBJ1-4
V gene: TRBV20-1
CDR3 protein: CSAREGNRALFF

J gene: TRBJ2-5
V gene: TRBV7-2
CDR3 protein: CASSLLRSLQETQYF

J gene: TRBJ2-1
V gene: TRBV11-2
CDR3 protein: CASSPMGLVYSYNEQFF

J gene: TRBJ2-1
V gene: TRBV7-2
CDR3 protein: CASSPLRELYNEQFF

J gene: TRBJ1-1
V gene: TRBV5-1
CDR3 protein: CASSVSLGGTEAFF

J gene: TRBJ2-1
V gene: TRBV27
CDR3 protein: CASSSDGARGLYNEQFF

J gene: TRBJ1-5
V gene: TRBV10-3
CDR3 protein: CAISHGQNQPQHF

J gene: TRBJ1-6
V gene: TRBV6-5
CDR3 protein: CASSYSGTGGNSPLHF

J gene: TRBJ2-1
V gene: TRBV18
CDR3 protein: CASSPRVAPYNEQFF

J gene: TRBJ1-2
V gene: TRBV29-1
CDR3 protein: CSVLATRSYGYTF

J gene: TRBJ2-2
V gene: TRBV13
CDR3 protein: CASSPPSGGAAGELFF

J gene: TRBJ1-5
V gene: TRBV11-2
CDR3 protein: CASSLLDGGPQHF

J gene: TRBJ2-3
V gene: TRBV2
CDR3 protein: CASSAPSADTQYF

J gene: TRBJ2-3
V gene: TRBV11-2
CDR3 protein: CASSLDFAQRGTDTQYF

J gene: TRBJ2-2
V gene: TRBV24-1
CDR3 protein: CATSDPGANTGELFF

J gene: TRBJ2-1
V gene: TRBV12-3/TRBV12-4
CDR3 protein: CASSITGGPFF

J gene: TRBJ2-4
V gene: TRBV20-1
CDR3 protein: CSARDSPGGSAKNIQYF

J gene: TRBJ2-2
V gene: TRBV20-1
CDR3 protein: CSANRGSNTGELFF

J gene: TRBJ2-1
V gene: TRBV9
CDR3 protein: CASSEYSGGIYNEQFF

J gene: TRBJ2-1
V gene: TRBV7-9
CDR3 protein: CASSPRARELYNEQFF

J gene: TRBJ2-1
V gene: TRBV27
CDR3 protein: CASSLLRESGNEQFF

J gene: TRBJ2-4
V gene: TRBV29-1
CDR3 protein: CSVEDRGSVNIQYF

J gene: TRBJ1-2
V gene: TRBV29-1
CDR3 protein: CSVSWRASGGFYYGYTF

J gene: TRBJ1-1
V gene: TRBV18
CDR3 protein: CASSPMSQNTEAFF

J gene: TRBJ1-6
V gene: TRBV6-6
CDR3 protein: CASGDSGQGHSPLHF

J gene: TRBJ2-7
V gene: TRBV25-1
CDR3 protein: CASSDVSEQYF

J gene: TRBJ2-7
V gene: TRBV5-1
CDR3 protein: CASSLVQTGTLYEQYF

J gene: TRBJ2-7
V gene: TRBV20-1
CDR3 protein: CSAGGTSGRGSYEQYF

J gene: TRBJ1-1
V gene: TRBV9
CDR3 protein: CASSAPSDTEAFF

J gene: TRBJ2-1
V gene: TRBV6-1
CDR3 protein: CASSSRGANNEQFF

J gene: TRBJ2-1
V gene: TRBV18
CDR3 protein: CASSPSSSSNEQFF

J gene: TRBJ2-7
V gene: TRBV20-1
CDR3 protein: CSASHGGPEAYEQYF

J gene: TRBJ1-2
V gene: TRBV20-1
CDR3 protein: CSARQITNYGYTF

J gene: TRBJ2-1
V gene: TRBV20-1
CDR3 protein: CSAPDRGLAGVGQFF

J gene: TRBJ2-3
V gene: TRBV2
CDR3 protein: CASRPRGHTDTRYF

J gene: TRBJ1-1
V gene: TRBV27
CDR3 protein: CASSLSPQGNTEAFF

J gene: TRBJ2-7
V gene: TRBV6-6
CDR3 protein: CASSYSEAYEQYF